Following are 29 T cell receptor beta chains from one sample sequenced in a study of beta chain features in type 1 diabetes. Expressed TCRB transcripts were sequenced because the isolated RNA had all been reverse transcribed beforehand. Libraries were prepared by immunoSEQ multiplex PCR; TCRdb keeps only in-frame clonotypes and omits some of them. Of just over 450,000 clones listed, approximately 28% were seen once; the top ten hold around 0.065%. The sequenced sample was naive CD4+ T cells from blood. These receptor sequences come from a man younger than 30 in good health.

J is TRBJ2-3 and V is TRBV30; D is perhaps TRBD2 (6 bases). V was trimmed by 4 bases and J by 2 bases, leaving 16 bases between them. The CDR3 sequence is 15 residues long. Germline assignment: CDR1 GTSNPN and CDR2 SVGIG (reference sequence). The CDR3 loop reads CAWMLGGRFTDTQYF. In DNA form, the CDR3 reads TGTGCCTGGATGCTAGGTGGGAGGTTCACAGATACGCAGTATTTT.

This chain uses TRBV25-1 with TRBJ2-2; 9 bases agree with TRBD1. The germline gives CDR1 MGHDK, CDR2 SYGVNS. This CDR3 region has 15 residues. V gave up 4 bases and J gave up 1 base; unmatched junction bases: 1. The CDR3 protein is CASSADRGNTGELFF. The CDR3 DNA reads as TGTGCCAGCAGTGCGGACAGGGGGAACACCGGGGAGCTGTTTTTT.

The chain carries TRBV9 and TRBJ1-1; D may be TRBD1 (5 bases). Trimming cost V 3 bases and J 0 bases, with 9 bases left between them. The CDR3 contains 14 residues. CDR1 is SGDLS, CDR2 YYNGEE, per germline. CDR3 sequence: CASSGGHLNTEAFF. The CDR3 bases are TGTGCCAGCAGCGGCGGACACTTGAACACTGAAGCTTTCTTT.

The chain has TRBV25-1 and TRBJ2-1, with D perhaps matching TRBD1 (8 bases). V was shortened by 5 bases and J by 5 bases, with 16 bases between the two germline ends. This CDR3 has 15 amino acids. Germline loops: CDR1 MGHDK, CDR2 SYGVNS. CDR3 region: CASSPYRGGNNEQFF. The CDR3 DNA follows: TGTGCCAGCAGTCCCTACAGGGGGGGTAACAATGAGCAGTTCTTC.

This clone has more than one count but fewer than ten. The V and J genes are TRBV18 and TRBJ2-5; D uncertain. The CDR3 loop spans 15 amino acids. Germline CDR1 reads KGHSH; CDR2 reads LQKENI. V was shortened by 8 bases and J by 2 bases, with 18 bases between the two germline ends. As DNA, the CDR3 is TGTGCCAGCCTAACTGGGGTGGATGGACAAGAGACCCAGTACTTC. Translation gives CASLTGVDGQETQYF.

This rearrangement joins TRBV27 to TRBJ1-5; no clear D. The CDR3 loop spans 14 amino acids. Germline assignment: CDR1 MNHEY and CDR2 SMNVEV (reference sequence). Trimming stripped 2 bases from V and 3 bases from J, with 8 bases between. For the CDR3, the DNA is TGTGCCAGCAGTTTACGGCCCCTCAATCAGCCCCAGCATTTT. This codes for CASSLRPLNQPQHF.

V gene TRBV10-3 combines with J gene TRBJ2-3; D is ambiguous. The CDR3 is 14 amino acids. In germline, CDR1 is ENHRY, CDR2 SYGVKD. Trimming cost V 6 bases and J 0 bases, with 10 bases left between them. The CDR3 region has the DNA TGTGCCATCAGAGTAATGGGTAGCACAGATACGCAGTATTTT. Translating it yields CAIRVMGSTDTQYF.

This clone has just a few counts. Other DNA sequences within the sample encode an identical CDR3. The J gene is TRBJ2-7, the V gene TRBV7-9, with unresolved D. CDR1 and CDR2 from the germline V gene are SEHNR and FQNEAQ (reference sequence). Trimming shortened V by 3 bases and J by 0 bases, and 3 bases separated the two germline ends. The CDR3 sequence is 12 residues long. CDR3: CASSFSSYEQYF. DNA for the CDR3: TGTGCCAGCAGCTTTAGCTCCTACGAGCAGTACTTC.

This chain uses TRBV5-1 with TRBJ2-1; tentative D call: TRBD2 (5 bases). The CDR3 length is 15 residues. Germline CDR1 and CDR2: SGHRS and YFSETQ. The V end was cut by 2 bases, the J end by 4 bases, with 13 bases between. The CDR3 DNA sequence: TGCGCCAGCAGCTTAAGCAGCGGAGTTTACAATGAGCAGTTCTTC. This codes for CASSLSSGVYNEQFF.

The chain carries TRBV5-1 and TRBJ2-7, with D possibly being TRBD1 or TRBD2 (6 bases each). The length of the CDR3 is 15 residues. Germline loops: CDR1 SGHRS, CDR2 YFSETQ. The V end was cut by 0 bases, the J end by 2 bases, with 12 bases between. The CDR3 sequence: CASSLVGGPTYEQYF. In DNA form, the CDR3 reads TGCGCCAGCAGCTTGGTAGGGGGGCCGACCTACGAGCAGTACTTC.

The chain joins TRBV7-6 to TRBJ2-7; D remains unclear. Germline V gene sequence: CDR1 SGHVS, CDR2 FNYEAQ. This CDR3 is 12 amino acids long. The ends were cut back, 5 bases at V and 2 bases at J, with 7 bases in the middle. The DNA for the CDR3 is TGTGCCAGCAGCAAAGGGCCCTACGAGCAGTACTTC. Encoded protein: CASSKGPYEQYF.

This rearrangement joins TRBV28 to TRBJ2-7, with D perhaps matching TRBD1 (6 bases). Germline assignment: CDR1 MDHEN and CDR2 SYDVKM. The germline V and J ends were trimmed by 6 bases and 5 bases, with 17 bases remaining between them. The CDR3 contains 14 residues. The CDR3 DNA follows: TGTGCCAGCAGACATCCTACAGGGAAACACGAGCAGTACTTC. It specifies CASRHPTGKHEQYF.

This clone was seen a few times. Additional DNA sequences in this sample encode the identical CDR3. The gene calls are TRBV10-3 and TRBJ2-7; D possibly corresponds to TRBD1 (6 bases). The V and J ends lost 10 bases and 0 bases respectively, with 13 bases between them. The CDR3 covers 13 residues. Per the germline V gene, CDR1 is ENHRY and CDR2 is SYGVKD. CDR3 sequence reads: CATATGSSYEQYF. Here the CDR3 DNA reads TGTGCCACCGCGACAGGAAGCTCCTACGAGCAGTACTTC.

A few counts support this clone. V and J are TRBV30 and TRBJ2-5, with D perhaps TRBD1 (6 bases). Looked up from germline, CDR1 is GTSNPN and CDR2 is SVGIG (reference sequence). CDR3 length: 15 residues. Trimming took off 2 bases at V and 5 bases at J, with 18 bases between the two ends. CDR3 residues: CAWSPRLRGPETQYF. Written as DNA, the CDR3 is TGTGCCTGGAGTCCCCGTCTCAGGGGCCCCGAGACCCAGTACTTC.

The chain couples TRBV30 to TRBJ2-7, with D perhaps matching TRBD1 (5 bases). CDR3 length: 11 amino acids. Germline CDR1 GTSNPN, CDR2 SVGIG (reference sequence). V gave up 3 bases and J gave up 5 bases, with 8 bases separating them. DNA for the CDR3: TGTGCCTGGAGCCCCAGGGACGAGCAGTACTTC. Amino acid sequence: CAWSPRDEQYF.

This chain connects TRBV7-3 to TRBJ1-5; D unclear. This CDR3 has 13 amino acids. CDR1 and CDR2 from the germline V gene are SGHTA and FQGTGA. Trimming took 2 bases from V and 6 from J, leaving 8 bases between them. CDR3 sequence (DNA): TGTGCCAGCAGCTTAGACTTGGGTCAGCCCCAGCATTTT. Translating gives CASSLDLGQPQHF.

This rearrangement joins TRBV5-6 to TRBJ1-1; TRBD1 might be the D (5 bases). Germline CDR1 is SGHDT and CDR2 is YYEEEE. The CDR3 has 16 residues. Trimming cost V 0 bases and J 3 bases, with 15 bases left between them. In DNA form, the CDR3 reads TGTGCCAGCAGCTTGGTAGGGGAGGGTGCTTACACTGAAGCTTTCTTT. This translates into CASSLVGEGAYTEAFF.

V gene TRBV28 combines with J gene TRBJ2-1, with D perhaps matching TRBD1 or TRBD2 (5 bases each). The germline V gene encodes CDR1 MDHEN and CDR2 SYDVKM. The CDR3 loop spans 13 amino acids. V dropped 5 bases and J dropped 8 bases, with 13 bases sitting between them. The CDR3 here is CASSRGHGDEQFF. As DNA, the CDR3 is TGTGCCAGCAGTCGCGGACACGGGGATGAGCAGTTCTTC.

The gene calls are TRBV18 and TRBJ2-6; D not certain. V lost 3 bases to trimming and J lost 0 bases, with 6 bases between them. In germline, CDR1 is KGHSH, CDR2 LQKENI. The CDR3 runs to 15 residues. The CDR3 bases are TGTGCCAGCTCACCGGTAGTCTCTGGGGCCAACGTCCTGACTTTC. Encoded protein: CASSPVVSGANVLTF.

The chain uses TRBV6-5 and TRBJ2-3; a weak D match, TRBD2 (5 bases). CDR1 and CDR2 (germline): MNHEY, SVGAGI. This CDR3 is built from 14 residues. Trimming stripped 2 bases from V and 2 bases from J, with 8 bases between. The CDR3 nucleotides read TGTGCCAGCAGTTACGGGCGGGTCACAGATACGCAGTATTTT. Amino acid sequence: CASSYGRVTDTQYF.

V usage is TRBV2 and J usage is TRBJ2-7, with 7 bases fitting TRBD2. Germline CDR1 and CDR2: SNHLY and FYNNEI. The CDR3 has 12 amino acids. J was trimmed by 6 bases and V by 4 bases; bases with no gene match: 3. The CDR3 protein is CASSVGEGEQYF. The DNA for the CDR3 is TGTGCCAGCAGTGTGGGGGAGGGCGAGCAGTACTTC.

This clone was counted a few times. The V and J genes are TRBV29-1 and TRBJ2-5; 9 bases match TRBD2. With V trimmed by 7 bases and J by 5 bases, 11 bases remained unmatched. Per the germline V gene, CDR1 is SQVTM and CDR2 is ANQGSEA. This CDR3 region has 14 residues. This chain's CDR3 is CSAQGLAIEETQYF. The CDR3 DNA sequence: TGCAGCGCCCAGGGACTAGCAATTGAGGAGACCCAGTACTTC. Based on the CDR3 plus reference TRBV29-1 and TRBJ2-5, the full variable domain is SAVISQKPSRDICQRGTSLTIQCQVDSQVTMMFWYRQQPGQSLTLIATANQGSEATYESGFVIDKFPISRPNLTFSTLTVSNMSPEDSSIYLCSAQGLAIEETQYFGPGTRLLVL.

This clone was detected a few times. The V and J genes are TRBV7-9 and TRBJ1-1, with a weak D call TRBD1 (5 bases). Germline assignment: CDR1 SEHNR and CDR2 FQNEAQ (reference sequence). The V and J ends lost 8 bases and 7 bases respectively, with 8 bases between them. The CDR3 totals 10 residues. CDR3 nucleotide sequence: TGTGCCAGCGGGACCGTTGAAGCTTTCTTT. Residues: CASGTVEAFF.

This clone was observed a handful of times. This rearrangement joins TRBV18 to TRBJ2-4; maybe TRBD2 (5 bases). The CDR3 has 13 residues. Per germline, CDR1 KGHSH and CDR2 LQKENI. Trimming left V 3 bases short and J 8 bases short, with 11 bases between. CDR3 amino acids: CASSPADWDIQYF. For the CDR3, the DNA is TGTGCCAGCTCACCGGCGGACTGGGACATTCAGTACTTC.

The V call is TRBV10-3, the J call TRBJ2-6; 7 bases match TRBD1. In germline, CDR1 is ENHRY, CDR2 SYGVKD. Trimming cost V 10 bases and J 0 bases; bases outside gene matches: 6. This CDR3 is 15 amino acids long. The DNA of the CDR3 is TGTGCCACCCAACAGGGGTCCTCTGGGGCCAACGTCCTGACTTTC. Its translation is CATQQGSSGANVLTF.

The rearrangement joins TRBV28 to TRBJ2-7, with TRBD1 identical over 9 bases. V gave up 9 bases and J gave up 9 bases; unmatched junction bases: 12. Germline V gene sequence: CDR1 MDHEN, CDR2 SYDVKM. The CDR3 is made up of 13 amino acids. CDR3 protein: CASTGTGQPRQYF. Written as DNA, the CDR3 is TGTGCCAGTACCGGGACAGGGCAACCCCGGCAGTACTTC.

The genes are TRBV2 and TRBJ2-5; 12 bases match TRBD2. With V trimmed by 5 bases and J by 5 bases, 3 bases remained unmatched. The CDR3 runs 14 residues. Germline assignment: CDR1 SNHLY and CDR2 FYNNEI. The CDR3 nucleotides are TGTGCCAGCAGTCCCCTAGCGGGAGGGGAGACCCAGTACTTC. Its protein is CASSPLAGGETQYF.

This clone was seen only a few times. The rearrangement uses TRBV30 and TRBJ2-1; 9 bases align to TRBD2. Germline loops: CDR1 GTSNPN, CDR2 SVGIG (reference sequence). CDR3 length: 16 amino acids. Losses at the gene ends were 0 bases for V and 8 bases for J; bases not matched to a gene: 11. CDR3 in amino acids: CAWSVLVLAGGDEQFF. The CDR3 DNA is TGTGCCTGGAGTGTACTGGTACTAGCGGGCGGGGATGAGCAGTTCTTC.

Remarks on this clone: Other DNA sequences of this sample code for an identical CDR3. V and J are TRBV29-1 and TRBJ1-1; unclear D gene. CDR3 length: 15 residues. V lost 1 base and J lost 0, with 12 bases in between. CDR1 is SQVTM and CDR2 is ANQGSEA in the germline V gene. In nucleotides, the CDR3 is TGCAGCGTTGAAGTTGCTGGGAGCATGAACACTGAAGCTTTCTTT. The encoded protein is CSVEVAGSMNTEAFF.